The 13 T cell receptor beta chains presented below share a single source sample, sequenced in a study of shared clonotypes between healthy human individuals. Assay used: immunoSEQ multiplex PCR; TCRdb lists only in-frame clones, some missing. The sample carries some 320,000 clones, roughly 87% recorded once. Sequenced material: memory CD8+ T cells sorted from blood. Regarding subset: CD45RO+ cells pooled with CCR7-negative TemRA cells. The origin of the receptors is a man younger than 35 in good health.

This chain uses TRBV7-3 with TRBJ2-3; the D gene is possibly TRBD2 (6 bases). The germline V and J ends were trimmed by 3 bases and 1 base, with 14 bases remaining between them. Germline CDR1 reads SGHTA; CDR2 reads FQGTGA. This CDR3 spans 16 amino acids. The CDR3 is CASSLIGGLGTDTQYF. The CDR3 DNA is TGTGCCAGCAGCTTGATTGGAGGGCTGGGCACAGATACGCAGTATTTT. Complete variable domain (other parts from reference TRBV7-3 and TRBJ2-3): GAGVSQTPSNKVTEKGKYVELRCDPISGHTALYWYRQSLGQGPEFLIYFQGTGAADDSGLPNDRFFAVRPEGSVSTLKIQRTERGDSAVYLCASSLIGGLGTDTQYFGPGTRLTVL.

This sequence joins TRBV10-3 and TRBJ1-2, with 7 bases fitting TRBD1. CDR1 ENHRY and CDR2 SYGVKD come from the germline V gene. This CDR3 region has 12 residues. The V segment lost 7 bases and the J segment 8 bases; nucleotides outside the gene matches: 7. The CDR3 loop reads CAINPTGNGYTF. The CDR3 DNA is TGTGCCATCAATCCGACAGGGAACGGCTACACCTTC.

This chain links TRBV29-1 with TRBJ1-2; 8 bases match TRBD1. In germline, CDR1 is SQVTM, CDR2 ANQGSEA. This CDR3 contains 17 residues. Germline trimming cut 1 base from V and 7 bases from J; bases unmatched to any gene: 17. The CDR3 DNA sequence: TGCAGCGTTGAAGGAGGTGGGCAGGGGGCCGGCTTAAGTGGCTACACCTTC. Translation gives CSVEGGGQGAGLSGYTF. Full variable domain (remainder filled in from reference TRBV29-1 and TRBJ1-2): SAVISQKPSRDICQRGTSLTIQCQVDSQVTMMFWYRQQPGQSLTLIATANQGSEATYESGFVIDKFPISRPNLTFSTLTVSNMSPEDSSIYLCSVEGGGQGAGLSGYTFGSGTRLTVV.

The chain combines TRBV28 with TRBJ2-7, with 7 bases aligning to TRBD1. The germline gives CDR1 MDHEN, CDR2 SYDVKM. V shed 6 bases, J shed 2 bases, and the junction held 4 bases outside the gene matches. The CDR3 is made up of 13 amino acids. The chain's CDR3 is CASRDQGAYEQYF. CDR3 DNA: TGTGCCAGCAGGGATCAGGGGGCCTACGAGCAGTACTTC.

Turning to this clone: Different DNA sequences within this sample yield the same CDR3. The V gene is TRBV9, the J gene TRBJ2-7, with 8 nucleotides matching TRBD2. The CDR3 extends over 15 amino acids. With V trimmed by 0 bases and J by 1 base, 3 bases remained unmatched. The germline V gene encodes CDR1 SGDLS and CDR2 YYNGEE. CDR3 residues: CASSVGTSSSYEQYF. CDR3 nucleotides: TGTGCCAGCAGCGTAGGGACTAGCTCTTCCTACGAGCAGTACTTC.

V is TRBV27 and J is TRBJ2-7; 9 bases align to TRBD2. Looked up from germline, CDR1 is MNHEY and CDR2 is SMNVEV (reference sequence). J gave up 0 bases and V 0 bases, and 3 bases lay outside the gene matches. This CDR3 comprises 16 residues. The CDR3 here is CASSLSPSGTSYEQYF. CDR3 DNA sequence: TGTGCCAGCAGTTTATCGCCTAGCGGGACCTCCTACGAGCAGTACTTC.

This chain uses TRBV27 with TRBJ2-7; D ambiguous. V shed 2 bases and J shed 6 bases, with 5 bases lying between them. The CDR3 is 11 amino acids. Per the germline V gene, CDR1 is MNHEY and CDR2 is SMNVEV (reference sequence). DNA for the CDR3: TGTGCCAGCAGTTTAGGTGTCGAGCAGTACTTC. This translates into CASSLGVEQYF.

This chain links TRBV11-2 with TRBJ1-1; 10 nucleotides match TRBD1. The CDR3 contains 11 residues. V shed 8 bases and J 8 bases; nucleotides not matched to a gene: 2. Looked up from germline, CDR1 is SGHAT and CDR2 is FQNNGV. CDR3 in amino acids: CASGQGEEAFF. The CDR3, as DNA: TGTGCCAGCGGACAGGGGGAGGAAGCTTTCTTT. Full variable domain (rest looked up from reference TRBV11-2 and TRBJ1-1): EAGVAQSPRYKIIEKRQSVAFWCNPISGHATLYWYQQILGQGPKLLIQFQNNGVVDDSQLPKDRFSAERLKGVDSTLKIQPAKLEDSAVYLCASGQGEEAFFGQGTRLTVV.

This clone was counted a single time. The gene calls are TRBV13 and TRBJ2-7; TRBD2 aligns across 10 bases. V trimming: 3 bases; J trimming: 5 bases; junction bases outside the gene matches: 7. CDR1 PRHDT and CDR2 FYEKMQ come from the germline V gene (reference sequence). This CDR3 contains 15 residues. Here the CDR3 reads CASSLKREGPDEQYF. The CDR3 nucleotides read TGTGCCAGCAGCTTGAAGCGGGAGGGCCCGGACGAGCAGTACTTC. Variable domain in full (rest from reference TRBV13 and TRBJ2-7): AAGVIQSPRHLIKEKRETATLKCYPIPRHDTVYWYQQGPGQDPQFLISFYEKMQSDKGSIPDRFSAQQFSDYHSELNMSSLELGDSALYFCASSLKREGPDEQYFGPGTRLTVT.

The V gene is TRBV30, the J gene TRBJ2-1, with unresolved D. V was pared by 0 bases and J by 8 bases, with 8 bases between. Germline V CDR1 and CDR2: GTSNPN, SVGIG (reference sequence). This CDR3 contains 12 residues. The CDR3 is CAWSVLGHEQFF. The CDR3 region has the DNA TGTGCCTGGAGTGTACTTGGGCATGAGCAGTTCTTC.

The gene calls are TRBV6-5 and TRBJ1-2; D is unresolved. Germline values: CDR1 MNHEY, CDR2 SVGAGI. The CDR3 runs to 16 residues. V shed 0 bases and J shed 3 bases, with 14 bases lying between them. The CDR3 spells CASSYSYPGTDYGYTF. The CDR3 DNA sequence: TGTGCCAGCAGTTACTCGTACCCGGGTACGGACTATGGCTACACCTTC.

The rearrangement uses TRBV7-9 and TRBJ2-1; 13 positions match TRBD2. The CDR3 spans 18 residues. CDR1 and CDR2 (germline): SEHNR, FQNEAQ (reference sequence). After removal of 1 base from V and 4 bases from J, the junction contained 7 bases not matched to a gene. CDR3 in DNA: TGTGCCAGCAGCTTAGGGACTAGCGGGAGTATTGAGTACAATGAGCAGTTCTTC. Encoded protein: CASSLGTSGSIEYNEQFF. The whole variable domain, filled in from reference TRBV7-9 and TRBJ2-1, reads DTGVSQNPRHKITKRGQNVTFRCDPISEHNRLYWYRQTLGQGPEFLTYFQNEAQLEKSRLLSDRFSAERPKGSFSTLEIQRTEQGDSAMYLCASSLGTSGSIEYNEQFFGPGTRLTVL.

This chain joins TRBV25-1 and TRBJ2-6; possibly TRBD1 for D (6 bases). Trimming removed 5 bases from V and 2 bases from J, with 13 bases in between. Germline V gene data show CDR1 as MGHDK and CDR2 as SYGVNS. This CDR3 contains 16 residues. CDR3 nucleotides: TGTGCCAGCAGTACGCCAAACAGGGCTGGGGCCAACGTCCTGACTTTC. Its translation: CASSTPNRAGANVLTF.